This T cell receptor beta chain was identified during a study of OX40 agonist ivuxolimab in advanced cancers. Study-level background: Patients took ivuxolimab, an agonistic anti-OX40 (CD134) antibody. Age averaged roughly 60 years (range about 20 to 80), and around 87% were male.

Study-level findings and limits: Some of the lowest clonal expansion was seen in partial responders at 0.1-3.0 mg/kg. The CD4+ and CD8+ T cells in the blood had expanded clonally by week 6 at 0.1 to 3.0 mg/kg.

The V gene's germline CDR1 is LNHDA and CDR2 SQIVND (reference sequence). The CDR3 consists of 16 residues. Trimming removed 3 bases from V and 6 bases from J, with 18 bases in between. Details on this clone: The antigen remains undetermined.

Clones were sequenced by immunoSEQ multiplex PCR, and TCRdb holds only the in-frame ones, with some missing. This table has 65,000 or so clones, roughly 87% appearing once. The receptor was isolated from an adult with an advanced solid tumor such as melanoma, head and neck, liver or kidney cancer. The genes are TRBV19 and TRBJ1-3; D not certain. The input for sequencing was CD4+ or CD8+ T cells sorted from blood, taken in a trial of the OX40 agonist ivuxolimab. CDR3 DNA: TGTGCCAGTAGTATCACAACAGCAGCAAGCGAAAACACCATATATTTT. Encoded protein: CASSITTAASENTIYF.